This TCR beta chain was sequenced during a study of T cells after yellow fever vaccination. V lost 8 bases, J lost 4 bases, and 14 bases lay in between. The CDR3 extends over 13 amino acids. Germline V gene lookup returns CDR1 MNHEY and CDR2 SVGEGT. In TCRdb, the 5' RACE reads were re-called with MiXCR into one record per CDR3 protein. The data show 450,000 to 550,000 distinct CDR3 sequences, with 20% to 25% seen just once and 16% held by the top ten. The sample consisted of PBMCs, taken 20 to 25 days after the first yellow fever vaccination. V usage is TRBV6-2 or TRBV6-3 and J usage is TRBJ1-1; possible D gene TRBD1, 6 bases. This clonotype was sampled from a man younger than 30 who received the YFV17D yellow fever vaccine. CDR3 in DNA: TGTGCCAGCGGGGAGGGGGTAATCACTGAAGCTTTCTTT. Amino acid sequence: CASGEGVITEAFF.